These T cell receptor beta chains were read from a single sample in a study of blood T cell repertoires in COVID-19. The method was immunoSEQ multiplex PCR; TCRdb's version includes in-frame clones alone and lacks a portion of them. Counted here are about 150,000 clones, around 92% occurring once; the ten biggest clones make up 2.5% to 3%. The sample was peripheral blood. The receptor source for this set is a man aged 60-69 years with acute or convalescent COVID-19. The CDR3 runs from the conserved cysteine through the conserved F or W. Each record gives: D gene, V gene, J gene, clone size, CDR3 DNA, CDR3 protein. The D gene is left open where the match is weak. The listing skips clone size in some rows; elsewhere it reads once, few, many or a size class.

d_call: .; v_call: TRBV24-1; j_call: TRBJ2-3; clone_size: .; cdr3_nt: TGTGCCACCAGTGCCAGGGTCACAGATACGCAGTATTTT; cdr3_aa: CATSARVTDTQYF
d_call: TRBD1; v_call: TRBV5-5; j_call: TRBJ1-2; clone_size: .; cdr3_nt: TGTGCCAGCAGACTTTGGGACAGAGATATTTATGGCTACACCTTC; cdr3_aa: CASRLWDRDIYGYTF
d_call: TRBD2; v_call: TRBV25-1; j_call: TRBJ2-3; clone_size: .; cdr3_nt: TGTGCCAGCAGTGAACCCTCCAGCGGGGGCTGGGATACGCAGTATTTT; cdr3_aa: CASSEPSSGGWDTQYF
d_call: .; v_call: TRBV28; j_call: TRBJ2-1; clone_size: .; cdr3_nt: TGTGCCAGCACCAAACTAGCACCCGCCGACAATGAGCAGTTCTTC; cdr3_aa: CASTKLAPADNEQFF
d_call: TRBD1; v_call: TRBV2; j_call: TRBJ1-6; clone_size: .; cdr3_nt: TGTGCCAGCAGTGAACGACGGACAGGGAATAACTCACCCCTCCACTTT; cdr3_aa: CASSERRTGNNSPLHF
d_call: .; v_call: TRBV7-9; j_call: TRBJ2-2; clone_size: .; cdr3_nt: TGTGCCAGCAGCTTAGTTTCGGTGTCCGGGGAGCTGTTTTTT; cdr3_aa: CASSLVSVSGELFF
d_call: TRBD1; v_call: TRBV24-1; j_call: TRBJ2-2; clone_size: once; cdr3_nt: TGTGCCACCAGTGACCCGACAGGGCCCGGGGAGCTGTTTTTT; cdr3_aa: CATSDPTGPGELFF
d_call: .; v_call: TRBV6-5; j_call: TRBJ1-3; clone_size: once; cdr3_nt: TGTGCCAGCAGCCCGGACAGCCACTCTGGAAACACCATATATTTT; cdr3_aa: CASSPDSHSGNTIYF
d_call: .; v_call: TRBV29-1; j_call: TRBJ1-3; clone_size: .; cdr3_nt: TGCAGCGCCCGCCTAGATCGGGGAAACACCATATATTTT; cdr3_aa: CSARLDRGNTIYF
d_call: .; v_call: TRBV4-1; j_call: TRBJ1-6; clone_size: .; cdr3_nt: TGCGCCAGCAGCCAAGATCTTGCAGTATACTCCTATAATTCACCCCTCCACTTT; cdr3_aa: CASSQDLAVYSYNSPLHF
d_call: .; v_call: TRBV7-9; j_call: TRBJ2-3; clone_size: .; cdr3_nt: TGTGCCAGCAGCCCGTTGCAGGGTGCGACAACAGATACGCAGTATTTT; cdr3_aa: CASSPLQGATTDTQYF
d_call: .; v_call: TRBV18; j_call: TRBJ1-1; clone_size: .; cdr3_nt: TGTGCCAGCTCACTTTCAGAGAACACTGAAGCTTTCTTT; cdr3_aa: CASSLSENTEAFF
d_call: .; v_call: TRBV7-8; j_call: TRBJ1-4; clone_size: .; cdr3_nt: TGTGCCAGCAGCTTAACAGGGGAAAAACTGTTTTTT; cdr3_aa: CASSLTGEKLFF
d_call: .; v_call: TRBV12-3/TRBV12-4; j_call: TRBJ1-1; clone_size: .; cdr3_nt: TGTGCCAGCAACTCTATACAGGGCGGGGAAGCTTTCTTT; cdr3_aa: CASNSIQGGEAFF
d_call: .; v_call: TRBV7-9; j_call: TRBJ2-3; clone_size: few; cdr3_nt: TGTGCCAGCAGCTTAACCGGGGTCGACACGCAGTATTTT; cdr3_aa: CASSLTGVDTQYF
d_call: .; v_call: TRBV5-1; j_call: TRBJ1-2; clone_size: .; cdr3_nt: TGCGCCAGCAGCTTGTCAGTCTCAGCCCCGGGTGGCTACACCTTC; cdr3_aa: CASSLSVSAPGGYTF
d_call: TRBD1; v_call: TRBV4-1; j_call: TRBJ2-7; clone_size: .; cdr3_nt: TGCGCCAGCAGCCAAGTTGCTACAGGGGGGTACGAGCAGTACTTC; cdr3_aa: CASSQVATGGYEQYF
d_call: .; v_call: TRBV5-1; j_call: TRBJ2-1; clone_size: .; cdr3_nt: TGCGCCAGCAGCTTACAGGGTGGGTTGAGGAATGAGCAGTTCTTC; cdr3_aa: CASSLQGGLRNEQFF
d_call: TRBD1; v_call: TRBV10-2; j_call: TRBJ1-5; clone_size: once; cdr3_nt: TGCGCCAGCAGGGCCCAGGACAGGGTAGATCAGCCCCAGCATTTT; cdr3_aa: CASRAQDRVDQPQHF
d_call: .; v_call: TRBV29-1; j_call: TRBJ1-5; clone_size: .; cdr3_nt: TGCAGCGTTGAAGATTCAAGAAGAGGTGGAACCGTTTATAGCAATCAGCCCCAGCATTTT; cdr3_aa: CSVEDSRRGGTVYSNQPQHF
d_call: .; v_call: TRBV29-1; j_call: TRBJ2-6; clone_size: .; cdr3_nt: TGCAGCGTGGCTGACATGTTCCCTGGGGCCAACGTCCTGACTTTC; cdr3_aa: CSVADMFPGANVLTF
d_call: .; v_call: TRBV6-6; j_call: TRBJ1-2; clone_size: .; cdr3_nt: TGTGCCAGCATAAAACAGGTGGAAGGCTATGGCTACACCTTC; cdr3_aa: CASIKQVEGYGYTF
d_call: .; v_call: TRBV6-2/TRBV6-3; j_call: TRBJ1-1; clone_size: .; cdr3_nt: TGTGCCAGCAGTTCAAGATCCTATTCTGAAGCTTTCTTT; cdr3_aa: CASSSRSYSEAFF
d_call: .; v_call: TRBV5-4; j_call: TRBJ1-3; clone_size: .; cdr3_nt: TGTGCCAGCAGCTTGGCCGGGTCTCGTGGCACCATATATTTT; cdr3_aa: CASSLAGSRGTIYF
d_call: .; v_call: TRBV6-6; j_call: TRBJ1-6; clone_size: .; cdr3_nt: TGTGCCAGCAGTTACCAGGGGACTAATTCACCCCTCCACTTT; cdr3_aa: CASSYQGTNSPLHF
d_call: TRBD1; v_call: TRBV6-2/TRBV6-3; j_call: TRBJ1-5; clone_size: .; cdr3_nt: TGTGCCAGCAGTTCTCGGACAGGGATAATAAGCAATCAGCCCCAGCATTTT; cdr3_aa: CASSSRTGIISNQPQHF
d_call: TRBD2; v_call: TRBV5-1; j_call: TRBJ2-7; clone_size: .; cdr3_nt: TGCGCCAGCAGCTTGGAGAAGCGGGGTAGTCTCGACGAGCAGTACTTC; cdr3_aa: CASSLEKRGSLDEQYF
d_call: TRBD1; v_call: TRBV7-9; j_call: TRBJ1-4; clone_size: .; cdr3_nt: TGTGCCAGCAGCGTGGGACAGGGGAATGAAAAACTGTTTTTT; cdr3_aa: CASSVGQGNEKLFF
d_call: .; v_call: TRBV28; j_call: TRBJ1-1; clone_size: .; cdr3_nt: TGTGCCAGCAGCCCGCCAAGAGGCACTGAAGCTTTCTTT; cdr3_aa: CASSPPRGTEAFF
d_call: .; v_call: TRBV6-5; j_call: TRBJ1-5; clone_size: .; cdr3_nt: TGTGCCAGCCAAAGTAACCAGGGGTTAAATCAGCCCCAGCATTTT; cdr3_aa: CASQSNQGLNQPQHF
d_call: .; v_call: TRBV3-1/TRBV3-2; j_call: TRBJ1-3; clone_size: .; cdr3_nt: TGTGCCAGCAGCCAACAGGGCTCTGGAAACACCATATATTTT; cdr3_aa: CASSQQGSGNTIYF
d_call: TRBD2; v_call: TRBV9; j_call: TRBJ2-3; clone_size: .; cdr3_nt: TGTGCCAGCAGCCCCCGACTAGCGGGGGGGCCGACAGATACGCAGTATTTT; cdr3_aa: CASSPRLAGGPTDTQYF
d_call: .; v_call: TRBV5-1; j_call: TRBJ2-2; clone_size: .; cdr3_nt: TGCGCCAGCAGCTTGGCGTGGACAGTGAACACCGGGGAGCTGTTTTTT; cdr3_aa: CASSLAWTVNTGELFF
d_call: .; v_call: TRBV11-2; j_call: TRBJ1-1; clone_size: .; cdr3_nt: TGTGCCAGCAGCCCAAGACACCTCATGAACACTGAAGCTTTCTTT; cdr3_aa: CASSPRHLMNTEAFF
d_call: .; v_call: TRBV12-3/TRBV12-4; j_call: TRBJ1-2; clone_size: .; cdr3_nt: TGTGCCAGCAGATTTGGACAGATCAGGGGCTACACCTTC; cdr3_aa: CASRFGQIRGYTF
d_call: TRBD1; v_call: TRBV4-3; j_call: TRBJ1-2; clone_size: .; cdr3_nt: TGCGCCAGCAGCCACGGGGACAGGGCTCCCTATGGCTACACCTTC; cdr3_aa: CASSHGDRAPYGYTF
d_call: .; v_call: TRBV11-3; j_call: TRBJ2-2; clone_size: .; cdr3_nt: TGTGCCAGCAGCTTTAATTGGGGAGCCGGGGAGCTGTTTTTT; cdr3_aa: CASSFNWGAGELFF
d_call: .; v_call: TRBV30; j_call: TRBJ1-3; clone_size: .; cdr3_nt: TGTGCCTGGAGTGTTACAGCCGGAAACACCATATATTTT; cdr3_aa: CAWSVTAGNTIYF
d_call: TRBD1; v_call: TRBV5-1; j_call: TRBJ1-6; clone_size: .; cdr3_nt: TGCGCCAGCAGCTTGGATCAGGGGGCCGGTTCACCCCTCCACTTT; cdr3_aa: CASSLDQGAGSPLHF
d_call: .; v_call: TRBV7-2; j_call: TRBJ1-2; clone_size: .; cdr3_nt: .; cdr3_aa: CASSLGFGPGGIKHYGYTF
d_call: TRBD1; v_call: TRBV7-9; j_call: TRBJ1-6; clone_size: .; cdr3_nt: TGTGCCAGCAGCCTGGACAGGGGAAATAATTCACCCCTCCACTTT; cdr3_aa: CASSLDRGNNSPLHF
d_call: .; v_call: TRBV10-3; j_call: TRBJ1-3; clone_size: .; cdr3_nt: TGTGCCATCAGTGAGGGCGGGTTATCTGGAAACACCATATATTTT; cdr3_aa: CAISEGGLSGNTIYF